This entry lists 18 T cell receptor beta chains sequenced from one sample in a study of early T cells in non-severe SARS-CoV-2 infection. TCRdb ran MiXCR on the 5' RACE reads and lists one entry per CDR3 protein. The sample includes around 77,000 distinct CDR3 sequences, more than 4% seen only once; the top ten take under 8%. The sequencing here drew on whole blood, taken at baseline. The receptors stem from an adult who was a healthcare worker with PCR-confirmed SARS-CoV-2 infection or an uninfected control (not recorded which).

V and J are TRBV15 and TRBJ2-2; 9 positions match TRBD2. V dropped 5 bases and J dropped 8; count of bases not matched to a gene: 18. This CDR3 is built from 18 residues. Germline assignment: CDR1 LNHNV and CDR2 YYDKDF (reference sequence). In DNA, the CDR3 is TGTGCCACCAGCGATGGATGGTCGGTAGCGGGAGAATCTGGGGAGCTGTTTTTT. This translates into CATSDGWSVAGESGELFF.

The V gene is TRBV5-1, the J gene TRBJ1-5; D gene ambiguous. Germline CDR1 and CDR2: SGHRS and YFSETQ. V was shortened by 4 bases and J by 3 bases, with 14 bases between the two germline ends. The CDR3 is made up of 15 amino acids. The CDR3 loop is CASSAGEGSNQPQHF. CDR3 in DNA: TGCGCCAGCAGCGCCGGTGAGGGCTCCAATCAGCCCCAGCATTTT.

The table lists this clonotype with many counts. The rearrangement links TRBV4-1 to TRBJ2-5; 10 positions match TRBD2. The CDR3 covers 17 residues. Unmatched junction bases numbered 8, after V lost 0 bases and J lost 4 bases. Germline loops: CDR1 MGHRA, CDR2 YSYEKL. CDR3 sequence: CASSQERASGRRETQYF. The CDR3 DNA follows: TGCGCCAGCAGCCAAGAAAGGGCTAGCGGGAGACGAGAGACCCAGTACTTC.

This chain uses TRBV10-1 with TRBJ2-7, with 10 bases aligning to TRBD1. CDR3 length: 14 amino acids. J lost 3 bases, V lost 6 bases, and 5 bases had no gene match. Germline CDR1 reads WNHNN; CDR2 reads SYGVQD (reference sequence). The CDR3, as DNA: TGCGCCAGCAGCTTTGGGACAGGGGTCTACGAGCAGTACTTC. This sequence encodes CASSFGTGVYEQYF.

This chain connects TRBV2 to TRBJ2-1, with D maybe TRBD2 (5 bases). Germline CDR1 and CDR2: SNHLY and FYNNEI. This CDR3 is 14 amino acids long. Trimming shortened V by 6 bases and J by 7 bases, and 16 bases separated the two germline ends. CDR3 amino acids: CASSRDGGRNEQFF. For the CDR3, the DNA is TGTGCCAGCAGCCGAGACGGAGGAAGGAATGAGCAGTTCTTC.

This chain connects TRBV3-1 to TRBJ2-3; D is ambiguous. The CDR3 sequence is 16 residues long. CDR1 and CDR2 (germline): LGHDT, YNNKEL (reference sequence). Trimming removed 1 base at V and 0 bases at J, with 11 bases between. CDR3 residues: CASSQADSISTDTQYF. The CDR3 nucleotides are TGTGCCAGCAGCCAAGCAGATTCTATCAGCACAGATACGCAGTATTTT.

This clonotype has only a few counts. The J gene is TRBJ2-3, the V gene TRBV2; the D gene is possibly TRBD2 (6 bases). The germline V and J ends were trimmed by 1 base and 2 bases, with 13 bases remaining between them. Germline-derived CDR1 and CDR2 are SNHLY and FYNNEI. The CDR3 is made up of 16 amino acids. CDR3: CASSEVGSGITDTQYF. The CDR3 coding sequence is TGTGCCAGCAGTGAAGTGGGTAGCGGTATCACAGATACGCAGTATTTT. Together with reference TRBV2 and TRBJ2-3, the CDR3 gives the full variable domain: EPEVTQTPSHQVTQMGQEVILRCVPISNHLYFYWYRQILGQKVEFLVSFYNNEISEKSEIFDDQFSVERPDGSNFTLKIRSTKLEDSAMYFCASSEVGSGITDTQYFGPGTRLTVL.

Many counts were recorded for this clonotype. This rearrangement joins TRBV24-1 to TRBJ2-3; TRBD1 agrees at 9 bases. Germline CDR1 is KGHDR and CDR2 is SFDVKD. V lost 4 bases, J lost 1 base, and 5 bases stayed unmatched. The CDR3 runs 16 residues. CDR3 sequence: CATSEAGQGGTDTQYF. DNA for the CDR3: TGTGCCACCAGTGAGGCGGGACAGGGCGGCACAGATACGCAGTATTTT.

In this sample, this clonotype turned up many times. The chain links TRBV15 to TRBJ2-7; D may be TRBD1 or TRBD2 (5 bases each). Germline CDR1 reads LNHNV; CDR2 reads YYDKDF (reference sequence). V gave up 5 bases and J gave up 5 bases, with 10 bases separating them. The CDR3 totals 12 residues. This CDR3 reads CATSERDHEQYF. The DNA for the CDR3 is TGTGCCACCAGCGAAAGGGACCACGAGCAGTACTTC.

In its sample, this clonotype was seen many times. The chain joins TRBV12-3 or TRBV12-4 to TRBJ1-4; no firm D call. The V gene lost 4 bases and the J gene lost 5 bases, with 11 bases spanning the gap. CDR3 length equals 14 residues. CDR3 loop: CASSSEVNNEKLFF. CDR3 sequence (DNA): TGTGCCAGCAGTTCAGAGGTGAACAATGAAAAACTGTTTTTT.

In its sample, this clonotype was seen many times. The V gene is TRBV6-1, the J gene TRBJ2-1, with 7 bases fitting TRBD1. From germline, CDR1 is MNHNS and CDR2 SASEGT. CDR3 length equals 14 residues. Trimming at V came to 8 bases and at J to 8 bases, leaving 12 bases not matched to a gene. The CDR3 coding sequence is TGTGCCAGCGGTCAGACAGGGCCCGCCTATGAGCAGTTCTTC. Amino acids: CASGQTGPAYEQFF.

This clonotype was observed many times. The CDR3 reads CASSPTAAEAFF. CDR3 in DNA: TGTGCCAGTAGTCCTACAGCGGCTGAAGCTTTCTTT. J is TRBJ1-1 and V is TRBV19; the D is unclear. Germline assignment: CDR1 LNHDA and CDR2 SQIVND (reference sequence). Trimming pared 5 bases from V and 6 bases from J, leaving 10 bases between. The CDR3 length is 12 residues.

This clonotype appeared many times. The chain's CDR3 is CASSPRRDSYNEQFF. In nucleotides, the CDR3 is TGTGCCAGCTCACCCCGCCGGGACTCCTACAATGAGCAGTTCTTC. The V gene is TRBV18, the J gene TRBJ2-1; D is possibly TRBD2 (5 bases). The V end was cut by 3 bases, the J end by 0 bases, with 9 bases between. Germline-derived CDR1 and CDR2 are KGHSH and LQKENI. The CDR3 runs 15 residues.

This clonotype was seen at least ten times. J is TRBJ2-1 and V is TRBV20-1; the D call may be TRBD1 or TRBD2 (5 bases each). Germline CDR1 and CDR2: DFQATT and SNEGSKA (reference sequence). This CDR3 spans 14 amino acids. CDR3 in DNA: TGCAGCCTTCCTCGAGGGGATTTCTACAATGAGCAGTTCTTC. Its protein product is CSLPRGDFYNEQFF.

This clonotype was detected a few times. The gene calls are TRBV27 and TRBJ2-7, with D possibly TRBD1 on 7 matching bases. V shed 6 bases and J shed 5 bases, with 20 bases lying between them. CDR1 and CDR2 (germline): MNHEY, SMNVEV (reference sequence). The CDR3 covers 15 residues. The CDR3, as DNA: TGTGCCAGCAGACCAAGGGGGCTAGCGTTCGACGAGCAGTACTTC. As protein: CASRPRGLAFDEQYF.

The genes are TRBV6-1 and TRBJ1-2, with D unclear. The germline V and J ends were trimmed by 5 bases and 4 bases, with 11 bases remaining between them. The CDR3 is 13 residues long. Germline V gene data show CDR1 as MNHNS and CDR2 as SASEGT. CDR3 coding DNA: TGTGCCAGCAGTTACGACATCGGCTATGGCTACACCTTC. Protein product: CASSYDIGYGYTF.

By share of the sample, this clonotype is medium-sized (0.01 to 0.1%). The V and J genes are TRBV5-5 and TRBJ1-2; tentatively, D is TRBD1 (5 bases). In germline, CDR1 is SGHKS, CDR2 YYEKEE (reference sequence). Trimming left V 4 bases short and J 4 bases short, with 8 bases between. This CDR3 contains 12 residues. DNA for the CDR3: TGTGCCAGCAGCGGGGACTCCTATGGCTACACCTTC. Amino acids: CASSGDSYGYTF.

The chain is built from TRBV29-1 and TRBJ2-1, with D uncertain. Trimming removed 4 bases at V and 10 bases at J, with 11 bases between. The CDR3 sequence is 11 residues long. Looked up from germline, CDR1 is SQVTM and CDR2 is ANQGSEA. The CDR3: CSVGTLTEQFF. In DNA, the CDR3 is TGCAGCGTTGGTACGCTGACGGAGCAGTTCTTC.